The 16 T cell receptor beta chains below all came from one sample that was sequenced in a study of CD4 T cells in relation to SARS-CoV-2 and coronaviruses. Assay used: immunoSEQ multiplex PCR; TCRdb lists only in-frame clones, some missing. This table has about 38,000 clones, roughly 80% appearing once. Their cognate antigens are unknown. Sequencing was carried out using memory CD4+ T cells from PBMCs, cultured in vitro. These receptors all come from an adult with COVID-19.

The chain employs TRBV4-1 and TRBJ2-2; 7 bases match TRBD1. V dropped 5 bases and J dropped 0; count of bases not matched to a gene: 15. The CDR3 contains 19 residues. The germline gives CDR1 MGHRA, CDR2 YSYEKL. The CDR3 region is CASSTYALRQGPNTGELFF. The CDR3 coding sequence is TGCGCCAGCAGCACCTATGCTCTACGACAGGGTCCGAACACCGGGGAGCTGTTTTTT.

The chain carries TRBV7-2 and TRBJ2-2; 8 nucleotides line up with TRBD2. V trimming: 3 bases; J trimming: 5 bases; junction bases outside the gene matches: 8. This CDR3 has 16 residues. Germline-derived CDR1 and CDR2 are SGHTA and FQGNSA. The CDR3, as DNA: TGTGCCAGCAGCTTCCGGACTAGCACAAGGACCGGGGAGCTGTTTTTT. It codes for CASSFRTSTRTGELFF.

The V gene is TRBV5-4, the J gene TRBJ2-3; possible D gene TRBD1, 5 bases. This CDR3 has 15 amino acids. CDR1 and CDR2 from the germline V gene are SGHNT and YYREEE (reference sequence). Trimming took off 3 bases at V and 2 bases at J, with 13 bases between the two ends. The CDR3 here is CASSSTVLATDTQYF. The CDR3 DNA reads as TGTGCCAGCAGCTCGACAGTACTCGCCACAGATACGCAGTATTTT.

The J gene is TRBJ2-1, the V gene TRBV7-8, with TRBD2 as a possible D gene (7 bases). The germline V and J ends were trimmed by 1 base and 2 bases, with 18 bases remaining between them. The germline gives CDR1 SGHVS, CDR2 FQNEAQ. The CDR3 is made up of 18 amino acids. In nucleotides, the CDR3 is TGTGCCAGCAGCTTAGACAGGGCGGGAGAACTAGCCTACAATGAGCAGTTCTTC. Translation gives CASSLDRAGELAYNEQFF.

This chain connects TRBV11-2 to TRBJ2-1; D ambiguous. The CDR3 has 14 amino acids. The germline V and J ends were trimmed by 2 bases and 6 bases, with 11 bases remaining between them. Per germline, CDR1 SGHAT and CDR2 FQNNGV. DNA of the CDR3: TGTGCCAGCAGCTTAACGGGTGTGGGCAATGAGCAGTTCTTC. Translated: CASSLTGVGNEQFF.

The V gene is TRBV9, the J gene TRBJ1-1; possible D gene TRBD1, 5 bases. The germline V gene encodes CDR1 SGDLS and CDR2 YYNGEE. Trimming took off 4 bases at V and 0 bases at J, with 13 bases between the two ends. The CDR3 consists of 15 residues. This chain's CDR3 is CASSLVGAMNTEAFF. The CDR3 coding sequence is TGTGCCAGCAGCCTAGTCGGGGCAATGAACACTGAAGCTTTCTTT.

The chain has TRBV5-8 and TRBJ1-3; D is uncertain. V dropped 0 bases and J dropped 0 bases, with 4 bases sitting between them. Germline values: CDR1 SGHTS, CDR2 YDEGEE. The CDR3 is 14 residues long. The CDR3 protein is CASSLDFSGNTIYF. The CDR3 region has the DNA TGTGCCAGCAGCTTGGATTTCTCTGGAAACACCATATATTTT.

The chain is built from TRBV2 and TRBJ1-2, with D unclear. Trimming removed 0 bases from V and 8 bases from J, with 10 bases in between. The germline gives CDR1 SNHLY, CDR2 FYNNEI. CDR3 length: 13 residues. The CDR3 is CASSEASSRGYTF. In nucleotides, the CDR3 is TGTGCCAGCAGTGAAGCTTCCAGCAGGGGCTACACCTTC.

This clone was counted a few times. The chain couples TRBV7-2 to TRBJ1-5; D gene unclear. V was clipped by 2 bases and J by 6 bases, with 11 bases between them. From germline, CDR1 is SGHTA and CDR2 FQGNSA. This CDR3 comprises 14 residues. In nucleotides, the CDR3 is TGTGCCAGCAGCTTACTGGGTCCCGCTCAGCCCCAGCATTTT. This encodes CASSLLGPAQPQHF.

The chain couples TRBV28 to TRBJ2-1; 8 bases agree with TRBD2. The CDR3 spans 15 residues. Looked up from germline, CDR1 is MDHEN and CDR2 is SYDVKM. With 6 bases clipped from V and 8 bases from J, the junction kept 12 bases outside the gene matches. The CDR3 nucleotides are TGTGCCAGCAGCCCCCATGCGGGAGGTCGAGATGAGCAGTTCTTC. This gives the protein CASSPHAGGRDEQFF.

A few counts support this clone. This CDR3 reads CASSYGHRVNTEAFF. CDR3 DNA: TGTGCCAGCAGTTACGGGCACAGGGTGAACACTGAAGCTTTCTTT. This chain links TRBV6-5 with TRBJ1-1; D may be TRBD1 (6 bases). Germline-derived CDR1 and CDR2 are MNHEY and SVGAGI. The CDR3 covers 15 residues. V was shortened by 2 bases and J by 0 bases, with 10 bases between the two germline ends.

J is TRBJ2-1 and V is TRBV3-1 (or the pseudogene TRBV3-2); no clear D. Deletions cut 3 bases from V and 9 bases from J, with 18 bases between. In germline, CDR1 is LGHDT, CDR2 YNNKEL (reference sequence). This CDR3 has 15 residues. CDR3 nucleotide sequence: TGTGCCAGCAGCCACCGACATTCCGGGTATGGTGAGCAGTTCTTC. This encodes CASSHRHSGYGEQFF.

This clone occurred a few times. J is TRBJ2-1 and V is TRBV18, with D maybe TRBD2 (5 bases). V was clipped by 6 bases and J by 0 bases, with 9 bases between them. Germline CDR1 reads KGHSH; CDR2 reads LQKENI. This CDR3 region has 14 residues. CDR3 sequence: CASSGVGSYNEQFF. The DNA of the CDR3 is TGTGCCAGCTCCGGGGTCGGCTCCTACAATGAGCAGTTCTTC. Based on the CDR3 plus reference TRBV18 and TRBJ2-1, the full variable domain is NAGVMQNPRHLVRRRGQEARLRCSPMKGHSHVYWYRQLPEEGLKFMVYLQKENIIDESGMPKERFSAEFPKEGPSILRIQQVVRGDSAAYFCASSGVGSYNEQFFGPGTRLTVL.

Written as DNA, the CDR3 is TGTGCTAGTGGGTCAGGAATGAACACTGAAGCTTTCTTT. Its protein is CASGSGMNTEAFF. This chain joins TRBV12-5 and TRBJ1-1; D uncertain. The CDR3 consists of 13 residues. Per the germline V gene, CDR1 is LGHNT and CDR2 is FRNRAP. Trimming took off 6 bases at V and 0 bases at J, with 8 bases between the two ends.

This chain connects TRBV30 to TRBJ2-7, with a tentative D call TRBD1 (6 bases). This CDR3 contains 14 residues. Germline V CDR1 and CDR2: GTSNPN, SVGIG (reference sequence). Trimming took 2 bases from V and 5 from J, leaving 16 bases between them. The CDR3 spells CAWSFQGMFDEQYF. CDR3 sequence (DNA): TGTGCCTGGAGTTTCCAGGGGATGTTCGACGAGCAGTACTTC.

Here the CDR3 reads CASSQSLAGVAEQYF. DNA for the CDR3: TGTGCCAGCAGCCAATCACTAGCGGGAGTGGCCGAGCAGTACTTC. The chain is built from TRBV3-1 (or the pseudogene TRBV3-2) and TRBJ2-7; 11 positions match TRBD2. Unmatched junction bases numbered 6, after V lost 2 bases and J lost 6 bases. In germline, CDR1 is LGHDT, CDR2 YNNKEL (reference sequence). This CDR3 region has 15 residues.